Presented here are 8 T cell receptor beta chains from one specimen sequenced in a study of blood T cell repertoires in COVID-19. Clones were read by immunoSEQ multiplex PCR, and TCRdb kept only the in-frame ones, dropping some. Of approximately 160,000 clones listed, approximately 85% are singletons. The sample was peripheral blood. Receptors originate from a man between 60 and 70 years old who had recovered from COVID-19.

The chain employs TRBV21-1 and TRBJ2-7; TRBD2 reflects the table's D call only, with no check against the DNA. TRBV21-1 counts as a pseudogene. The CDR3 is 16 residues long. In DNA form, the CDR3 reads TGTGCCAGCAGCAAAGATGAGCTCACCCCGACCTACGAGCAGTACTTC. Protein: CASSKDELTPTYEQYF.

The rearrangement joins TRBV20-1 to TRBJ2-3; 8 positions match TRBD1. The length of the CDR3 is 15 residues. Germline-derived CDR1 and CDR2 are DFQATT and SNEGSKA (reference sequence). The junction had 8 bases not matched to a gene; V was cut back by 3 bases and J by 3 bases. The CDR3 here is CSASIDRGWTDTQYF. The DNA of the CDR3 is TGCAGTGCTAGTATCGACAGGGGATGGACAGATACGCAGTATTTT.

The chain recombines TRBV18 with TRBJ1-5; 7 bases are a match to TRBD1. This CDR3 is built from 13 residues. Trimming removed 5 bases from V and 8 bases from J; junction bases left unmatched: 6. In germline, CDR1 is KGHSH, CDR2 LQKENI. The DNA of the CDR3 is TGTGCCAGCTCAAGAGACAGGGACGAGCCCCAGCATTTT. This sequence encodes CASSRDRDEPQHF.

This chain uses TRBV6-1 with TRBJ1-2, with 7 nucleotides matching TRBD1. There are 13 residues in the CDR3. V dropped 3 bases and J dropped 5; count of bases not matched to a gene: 3. The germline gives CDR1 MNHNS, CDR2 SASEGT. CDR3 sequence reads: CASSDRDSYGYTF. DNA of the CDR3: TGTGCCAGCAGTGACCGGGACAGTTATGGCTACACCTTC.

This chain joins TRBV7-6 and TRBJ1-1; no definite D call. The CDR3 is made up of 14 amino acids. Germline V lookup: CDR1 SGHVS, CDR2 FNYEAQ. The V end was cut by 3 bases, the J end by 1 base, with 9 bases between. The CDR3 is CASSLWAGNTEAFF. The CDR3 DNA reads as TGTGCCAGCAGCTTGTGGGCGGGGAACACTGAAGCTTTCTTT.

The genes are TRBV7-9 and TRBJ2-3; 12 bases map to TRBD2. V trimming: 1 base; J trimming: 1 base; junction bases outside the gene matches: 6. There are 18 residues in the CDR3. Germline CDR1 SEHNR, CDR2 FQNEAQ (reference sequence). CDR3 region: CASSLGLAGGRGTDTQYF. CDR3 DNA: TGTGCCAGCAGCTTAGGGCTAGCGGGGGGGCGCGGCACAGATACGCAGTATTTT.

This chain connects TRBV13 to TRBJ2-6; TRBD1 matches at 10 bases. This CDR3 is built from 17 residues. V lost 4 bases to trimming and J lost 4 bases; unmatched junction nucleotides: 7. Germline CDR1 reads PRHDT; CDR2 reads FYEKMQ (reference sequence). CDR3 coding DNA: TGTGCCAGCAGCTCCGACAGGGGGCAACCCGGGGCCAACGTCCTGACTTTC. It translates to CASSSDRGQPGANVLTF.

The gene calls are TRBV7-3 and TRBJ1-5; D not resolved. V gave up 5 bases and J gave up 3 bases, with 5 bases separating them. The CDR3 has 12 amino acids. Germline V lookup: CDR1 SGHTA, CDR2 FQGTGA. CDR3 nucleotide sequence: TGTGCCAGCAGCGCCTACAATCAGCCCCAGCATTTT. Its protein product is CASSAYNQPQHF.